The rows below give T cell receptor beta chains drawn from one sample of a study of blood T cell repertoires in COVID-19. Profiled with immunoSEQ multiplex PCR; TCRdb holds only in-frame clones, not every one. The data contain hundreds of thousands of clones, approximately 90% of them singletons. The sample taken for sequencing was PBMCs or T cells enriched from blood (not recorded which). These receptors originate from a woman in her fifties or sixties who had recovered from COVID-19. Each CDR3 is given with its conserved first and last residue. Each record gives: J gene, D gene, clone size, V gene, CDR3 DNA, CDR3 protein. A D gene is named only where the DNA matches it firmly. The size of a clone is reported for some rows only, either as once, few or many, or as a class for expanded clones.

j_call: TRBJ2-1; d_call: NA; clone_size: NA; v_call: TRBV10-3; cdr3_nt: TGTGCCATCAAAGCGCAGGGGCGCGATGAGCAGTTCTTC; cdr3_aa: CAIKAQGRDEQFF
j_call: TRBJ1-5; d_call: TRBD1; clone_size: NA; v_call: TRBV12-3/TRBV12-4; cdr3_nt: TGTGCCAGCACCCTAGACAGGGATCAGCCCCAGCATTTT; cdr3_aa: CASTLDRDQPQHF
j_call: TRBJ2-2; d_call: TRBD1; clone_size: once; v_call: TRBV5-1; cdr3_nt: TGCGCCAGCAGCTTGGATGGGACAGGGGTATCCGGGGAGCTGTTTTTT; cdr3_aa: CASSLDGTGVSGELFF
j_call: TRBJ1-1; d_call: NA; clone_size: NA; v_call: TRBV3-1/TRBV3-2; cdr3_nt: TGTGCCAGCAGCCCAAGACAGTCCACTAACACTGAAGCTTTCTTT; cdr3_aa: CASSPRQSTNTEAFF
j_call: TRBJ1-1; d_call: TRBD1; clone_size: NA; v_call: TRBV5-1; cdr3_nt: TGCGCCAGCAGCGCCCGACAGGGTACCACTGAAGCTTTCTTT; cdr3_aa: CASSARQGTTEAFF
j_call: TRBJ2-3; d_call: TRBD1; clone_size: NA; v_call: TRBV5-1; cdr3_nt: TGCGCCAGCAGCTCCCGGGACAGTAAAGATACGCAGTATTTT; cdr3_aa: CASSSRDSKDTQYF
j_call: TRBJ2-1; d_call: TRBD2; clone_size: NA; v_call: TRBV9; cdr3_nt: TGTGCCAGCAGCGTAGTGGCGCGGGGGTTCTCCTACAATGAGCAGTTCTTC; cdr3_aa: CASSVVARGFSYNEQFF
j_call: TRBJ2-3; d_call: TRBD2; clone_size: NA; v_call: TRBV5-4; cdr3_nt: TGTGCCAGCAGCGCCGGGGGGAGGGGAGATACGCAGTATTTT; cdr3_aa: CASSAGGRGDTQYF
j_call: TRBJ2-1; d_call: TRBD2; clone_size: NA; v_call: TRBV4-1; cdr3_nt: TGCGCCAGCAGCCAAATAGACGGGGGGGGCTACAATGAGCAGTTCTTC; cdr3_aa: CASSQIDGGGYNEQFF
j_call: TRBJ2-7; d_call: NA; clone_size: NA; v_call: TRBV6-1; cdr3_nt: TGTGCCAGCAGTGAAGCATACGGAGCGCTGCTCTACGAGCAGTACTTC; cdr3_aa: CASSEAYGALLYEQYF
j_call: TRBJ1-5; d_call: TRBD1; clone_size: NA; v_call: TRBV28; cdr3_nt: TGTGCCAGCAGACCGGACAGGGACCCTCAGCCCCAGCATTTT; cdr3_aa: CASRPDRDPQPQHF
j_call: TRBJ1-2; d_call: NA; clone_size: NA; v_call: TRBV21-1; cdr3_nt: TGTGCCAGCAGCAAAGAGGAAGGGACAGGTAGATTGTGGAGCCCTCATGGCTACACCTTC; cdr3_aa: CASSKEEGTGRLWSPHGYTF
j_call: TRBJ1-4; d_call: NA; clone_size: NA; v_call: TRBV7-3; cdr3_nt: TGTGCCAGCAGCAAAGGTGCGGATGAAAAACTGTTTTTT; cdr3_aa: CASSKGADEKLFF
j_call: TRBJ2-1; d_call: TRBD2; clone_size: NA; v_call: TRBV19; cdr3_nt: TGTGCCAGTAGTATAGCGGGGGGGCCGAATGAGCAGTTCTTC; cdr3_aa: CASSIAGGPNEQFF
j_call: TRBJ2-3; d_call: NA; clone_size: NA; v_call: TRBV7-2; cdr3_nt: TGTGCCAGCAGCTTATCTGGCACAAAAAGCACAGATACGCAGTATTTT; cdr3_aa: CASSLSGTKSTDTQYF
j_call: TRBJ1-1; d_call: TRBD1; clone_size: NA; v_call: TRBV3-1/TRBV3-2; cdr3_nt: TGTGCCAGCAGCCACCAAGTACAGGGGGCTGAAGCTTTCTTT; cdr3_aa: CASSHQVQGAEAFF
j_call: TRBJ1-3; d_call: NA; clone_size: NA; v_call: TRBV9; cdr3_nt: TGTGCCAGCAGCGCACAGGGTCTATTCCAAAACACCATATATTTT; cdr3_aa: CASSAQGLFQNTIYF
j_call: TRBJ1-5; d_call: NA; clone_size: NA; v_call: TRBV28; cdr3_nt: TGTGCCGCTCAGGGGCCGCTAACCAATCAGCCCCAGCATTTT; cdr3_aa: CAAQGPLTNQPQHF
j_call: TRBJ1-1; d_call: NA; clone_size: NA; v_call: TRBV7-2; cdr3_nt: TGTGCCAGCAGCCTCAACACGGGGACTGAAGCTTTCTTT; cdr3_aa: CASSLNTGTEAFF
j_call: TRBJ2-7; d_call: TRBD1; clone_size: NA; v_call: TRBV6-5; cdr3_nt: TGTGCCAGCAGCCCCGCGGGACAGGGTCCCAACGAGCAGTACTTC; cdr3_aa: CASSPAGQGPNEQYF
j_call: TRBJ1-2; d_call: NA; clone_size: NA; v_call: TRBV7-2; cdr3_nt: TGTGCCAGCCACCTAACCCCGACTGCCTCCTATGGCTACACCTTC; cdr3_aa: CASHLTPTASYGYTF
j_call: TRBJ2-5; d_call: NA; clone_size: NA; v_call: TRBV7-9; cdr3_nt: TGTGCCAGCAGCGTAGTTGGCTCCGTTGGAGAGACCCAGTACTTC; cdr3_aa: CASSVVGSVGETQYF
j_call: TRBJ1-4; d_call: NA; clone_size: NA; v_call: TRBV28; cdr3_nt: TGTGCCAGCACCCCCGGCGGTGCAACTAATGAAAAACTGTTTTTT; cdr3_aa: CASTPGGATNEKLFF
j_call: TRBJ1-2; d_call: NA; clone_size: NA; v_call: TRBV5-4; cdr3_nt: TGTGCCAGCAGCTTGGTTAGAAACTCTCTCTATGGCTACACCTTC; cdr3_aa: CASSLVRNSLYGYTF
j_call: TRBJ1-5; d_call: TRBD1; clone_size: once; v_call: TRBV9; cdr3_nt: TGTGCCAGCAGCGCGGGACAGGGCAATCAGCCCCAGCATTTT; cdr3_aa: CASSAGQGNQPQHF
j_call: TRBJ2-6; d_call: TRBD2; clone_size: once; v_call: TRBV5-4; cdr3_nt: TGTGCCAGCAGCACCATCGGGGGGGCCACTGGGGCCAACGTCCTGACTTTC; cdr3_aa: CASSTIGGATGANVLTF